Presented here are 27 T cell receptor beta chains from one specimen sequenced in a study of early T cells in non-severe SARS-CoV-2 infection. One entry per CDR3 protein, called by TCRdb with MiXCR from the 5' RACE reads. Counted here are 70,000 to 85,000 distinct CDR3 sequences, 9% to 15% occurring once; the ten biggest clones make up roughly a sixth. The sample here was whole blood, taken at baseline. These receptors came from an adult who was a healthcare worker with PCR-confirmed SARS-CoV-2 infection or an uninfected control (not recorded which). The donor label of this sample is uncertain.

This rearrangement joins TRBV6-6 to TRBJ2-1; D may be TRBD2 (5 bases). Germline values: CDR1 MNHNY, CDR2 SVGAGI (reference sequence). Between the trimmed V and J ends, which lost 2 bases and 9 bases, there was a span of 14 bases. This CDR3 contains 14 residues. The CDR3 coding sequence is TGTGCCAGCAGTTACCGGACTGGACCTTTTGAGCAGTTCTTC. Encoded protein: CASSYRTGPFEQFF.

The V gene is TRBV7-6, the J gene TRBJ2-2; 9 nucleotides line up with TRBD2. The CDR3 totals 19 residues. Germline trimming cut 1 base from V and 5 bases from J; bases unmatched to any gene: 14. Germline loops: CDR1 SGHVS, CDR2 FNYEAQ. The CDR3 DNA sequence: TGTGCCAGCAGCTTAGGCGCTAGCGGGATCTCTCGCATTACCGGGGAGCTGTTTTTT. Encoded protein: CASSLGASGISRITGELFF.

This clonotype has a handful of counts. The rearrangement joins TRBV7-6 to TRBJ2-2; D may correspond to TRBD1 or TRBD2 (5 bases each). Germline V CDR1 and CDR2: SGHVS, FNYEAQ. The CDR3 extends over 16 amino acids. V lost 1 base to trimming and J lost 5 bases, with 14 bases between them. The CDR3 DNA reads as TGTGCCAGCAGCTTAGAGGCAGGGCGGGCGACCGGGGAGCTGTTTTTT. This codes for CASSLEAGRATGELFF.

This clonotype turned up a few times. The chain recombines TRBV12-3 or TRBV12-4 with TRBJ1-2; 10 nucleotides align to TRBD1. The ends lost 1 base at V and 4 bases at J; junction bases unmatched: 0. This CDR3 spans 14 amino acids. CDR3 protein: CASSLGTGGYGYTF. CDR3 DNA sequence: TGTGCCAGCAGTTTAGGGACAGGGGGCTATGGCTACACCTTC.

This clonotype was recorded a few times. The CDR3 protein is CASSPRVKDYYGYTF. As DNA, the CDR3 is TGTGCCAGCAGCCCCAGGGTCAAGGATTACTATGGCTACACCTTC. The J gene is TRBJ1-2, the V gene TRBV3-1, with D possibly being TRBD1 (5 bases). The V gene lost 4 bases and the J gene lost 3 bases, with 15 bases spanning the gap. The germline V gene has CDR1 LGHDT and CDR2 YNNKEL (reference sequence). The CDR3 contains 15 residues.

V gene TRBV29-1 combines with J gene TRBJ1-1; D possibly corresponds to TRBD1 (5 bases). V gave up 8 bases and J gave up 5 bases, with 18 bases separating them. The CDR3 contains 13 residues. Germline V lookup: CDR1 SQVTM, CDR2 ANQGSEA. The CDR3: CSPVKGLGTEAFF. DNA of the CDR3: TGCAGCCCCGTTAAGGGGCTTGGGACTGAAGCTTTCTTT.

This clonotype was seen only a few times. Written as DNA, the CDR3 is TGTGCCAGCAGCTTACCCGGACTAGCCAATGAGCAGTTCTTC. Translating gives CASSLPGLANEQFF. This chain links TRBV7-9 with TRBJ2-1, with TRBD2 matching 8 bases. After removal of 2 bases from V and 6 bases from J, the junction contained 3 bases not matched to a gene. The CDR3 is 14 amino acids. The germline gives CDR1 SEHNR, CDR2 FQNEAQ (reference sequence).

There are a few counts of this clonotype. The chain combines TRBV7-9 with TRBJ1-5; no clear D. CDR3 length: 12 residues. Trimming removed 6 bases from V and 4 bases from J, with 7 bases in between. The germline V gene encodes CDR1 SEHNR and CDR2 FQNEAQ (reference sequence). For the CDR3, the DNA is TGTGCCAGCAGAAATTGGAATCAGCCCCAGCATTTT. It codes for CASRNWNQPQHF.

The chain is built from TRBV5-4 and TRBJ2-2; D is unresolved. The V end was cut by 2 bases, the J end by 0 bases, with 5 bases between. Germline V gene data show CDR1 as SGHNT and CDR2 as YYREEE (reference sequence). The CDR3 contains 14 residues. CDR3 nucleotides: TGTGCCAGCAGCTTCGACTCGAACACCGGGGAGCTGTTTTTT. Amino acid sequence: CASSFDSNTGELFF. The full variable domain, in which reference TRBV5-4 and TRBJ2-2 provide the parts outside the CDR3, is ETGVTQSPTHLIKTRGQQVTLRCSSQSGHNTVSWYQQALGQGPQFIFQYYREEENGRGNFPPRFSGLQFPNYSSELNVNALELDDSALYLCASSFDSNTGELFFGEGSRLTVL.

V gene TRBV20-1 combines with J gene TRBJ1-1; 7 positions match TRBD1. V lost 3 bases, J lost 7 bases, and 8 bases stayed unmatched. Germline V gene sequence: CDR1 DFQATT, CDR2 SNEGSKA (reference sequence). The CDR3 runs 13 residues. CDR3 DNA sequence: TGCAGTGCTAGGGCTATTGGGACAGATGAAGCTTTCTTT. It encodes CSARAIGTDEAFF.

CDR3 bases: TGCAGTGCTATGTCGTCAGGAAACTCCATGGGGAACACCATATATTTT. Its translation: CSAMSSGNSMGNTIYF. The chain couples TRBV20-1 to TRBJ1-3; D gene uncertain. The CDR3 runs 16 residues. V was shortened by 4 bases and J by 7 bases, with 23 bases between the two germline ends. The germline V gene has CDR1 DFQATT and CDR2 SNEGSKA (reference sequence).

The chain couples TRBV6-2 or TRBV6-3 to TRBJ1-2, with D perhaps matching TRBD1 (5 bases). The germline gives CDR1 MNHEY, CDR2 SVGEGT. V was trimmed by 2 bases and J by 4 bases, leaving 17 bases between them. This CDR3 is built from 16 residues. In DNA, the CDR3 is TGTGCCAGCAGTTACCGGAGGGGTGCCTCACTCTATGGCTACACCTTC. It yields the protein CASSYRRGASLYGYTF.

This chain links TRBV12-3 or TRBV12-4 with TRBJ1-1; 9 nucleotides line up with TRBD1. The junction had 10 bases not matched to a gene; V was cut back by 6 bases and J by 2 bases. The CDR3 spans 16 residues. DNA for the CDR3: TGTGCCAGCAGCCGTCCCGGGACAGGGTCTAACACTGAAGCTTTCTTT. Protein: CASSRPGTGSNTEAFF.

The chain recombines TRBV6-5 with TRBJ1-6; D unclear. The length of the CDR3 is 17 residues. Looked up from germline, CDR1 is MNHEY and CDR2 is SVGAGI. Between the trimmed V and J ends, which lost 5 bases and 0 bases, there was a span of 14 bases. CDR3 sequence: CASSAGPFSSYNSPLHF. The CDR3 DNA reads TGTGCCAGCAGTGCCGGGCCCTTCAGCTCCTATAATTCACCCCTCCACTTT.

In this sample, this clonotype turned up a few times. J is TRBJ1-1 and V is TRBV9; D is uncertain. Trimming took off 2 bases at V and 3 bases at J, with 11 bases between the two ends. CDR1 and CDR2 (germline): SGDLS, YYNGEE. CDR3 size: 14 residues. The CDR3 DNA is TGTGCCAGCAGCGTTCAGCCCGGGGACACTGAAGCTTTCTTT. It translates to CASSVQPGDTEAFF.

This clonotype showed up many times. The chain has TRBV20-1 and TRBJ2-1; 9 positions match TRBD2. The CDR3 has 14 amino acids. The germline V gene encodes CDR1 DFQATT and CDR2 SNEGSKA (reference sequence). V shed 5 bases, J shed 6 bases, and the junction held 8 bases outside the gene matches. The CDR3 DNA sequence: TGCAGTGCTCGCCCGGGACTAGCTCTCAATGAGCAGTTCTTC. This gives the protein CSARPGLALNEQFF.

Many counts were recorded for this clonotype. The junction differs from germline at one of its ends, possibly a read error. V is TRBV25-1 and J is TRBJ2-2; D unclear. This CDR3 region has 14 residues. Germline CDR1 MGHDK, CDR2 SYGVNS. CDR3 DNA: TGTGCCAGCAGCGAATACGCGAACACCGGGGAGCTGTTTTTT. It specifies CASSEYANTGELFF. Looking up the rest from reference TRBV25-1 and TRBJ2-2 gives the full variable domain: EADIYQTPRYLVIGTGKKITLECSQTMGHDKMYWYQQDPGMELHLIHYSYGVNSTEKGDLSSESTVSRIRTEHFPLTLESARPSHTSQYLCASSEYANTGELFFGEGSRLTVL.

This chain joins TRBV16 and TRBJ1-2, with D unresolved. V shed 2 bases and J shed 6 bases, with 10 bases lying between them. The length of the CDR3 is 13 residues. Germline V CDR1 and CDR2: KGHSY, FQNENV. The CDR3 spells CASSQTGDDGYTF. CDR3 DNA sequence: TGTGCCAGCAGCCAAACGGGCGACGATGGCTACACCTTC.

This clonotype has at least ten counts. CDR3 sequence reads: CASSQESSGGEQYF. The CDR3 DNA reads TGCGCCAGCAGCCAAGAGTCTAGCGGGGGCGAGCAGTACTTC. V is TRBV4-3 and J is TRBJ2-7; 10 positions match TRBD2. V was clipped by 0 bases and J by 6 bases; unmatched bases: 2. This CDR3 is built from 14 residues. In germline, CDR1 is LGHNA, CDR2 YSLEER.

This clonotype was found a few times. V usage is TRBV7-6 and J usage is TRBJ2-1; no clear D gene. Germline V gene lookup returns CDR1 SGHVS and CDR2 FNYEAQ. This CDR3 comprises 15 residues. The V end lost 2 bases, the J end lost 9 bases, and 17 bases lay between the germline ends. CDR3 region: CASSLRINTWGEQFF. CDR3 bases: TGTGCCAGCAGCTTACGGATAAACACTTGGGGTGAGCAGTTCTTC.

This chain links TRBV7-8 with TRBJ1-2; D perhaps matches TRBD1 (5 bases). Germline values: CDR1 SGHVS, CDR2 FQNEAQ. V shed 8 bases and J shed 3 bases, with 19 bases lying between them. The CDR3 runs to 15 residues. CDR3 nucleotides: TGTGCCAGCTCAGCTATCAGGGCCAAGGACTATGGCTACACCTTC. Translation gives CASSAIRAKDYGYTF. The full variable domain, with the rest looked up from reference TRBV7-8 and TRBJ1-2, is GAGVSQSPRYKVAKRGQDVALRCDPISGHVSLFWYQQALGQGPEFLTYFQNEAQLDKSGLPSDRFFAERPEGSVSTLKIQRTQQEDSAVYLCASSAIRAKDYGYTFGSGTRLTVV.

This clonotype turned up a few times. The chain couples TRBV5-6 to TRBJ2-5; D is possibly TRBD2 (6 bases). This CDR3 spans 15 amino acids. The V end lost 4 bases, the J end lost 5 bases, and 18 bases lay between the germline ends. CDR1 and CDR2 from the germline V gene are SGHDT and YYEEEE. The DNA for the CDR3 is TGTGCCAGCAGCCTCGTCTGGGACCGGGGGGAGACCCAGTACTTC. It yields the protein CASSLVWDRGETQYF.

This clonotype was seen repeatedly, ten times or more. The CDR3 sequence: CASSLVAVGQETQYF. The CDR3 bases are TGCGCCAGCAGCTTGGTGGCAGTTGGTCAAGAGACCCAGTACTTC. This chain uses TRBV5-1 with TRBJ2-5, with D unresolved. The CDR3 has 15 residues. V lost 0 bases and J 2 bases, leaving 11 bases between the germline ends. Germline values: CDR1 SGHRS, CDR2 YFSETQ.

This chain connects TRBV6-2 or TRBV6-3 to TRBJ2-7, with D unresolved. The CDR3 has 15 residues. Between the trimmed V and J ends, which lost 0 bases and 0 bases, there was a span of 9 bases. Looked up from germline, CDR1 is MNHEY and CDR2 is SVGEGT. For the CDR3, the DNA is TGTGCCAGCAGTTACTCGAGACGGATCTCCTACGAGCAGTACTTC. This translates into CASSYSRRISYEQYF.

This clonotype has more than one count but fewer than ten. The chain joins TRBV7-9 to TRBJ2-5; unclear D gene. The germline CDR1 and CDR2 sequences are SEHNR and FQNEAQ (reference sequence). V was shortened by 2 bases and J by 5 bases, with 6 bases between the two germline ends. The CDR3 runs to 12 residues. CDR3 loop: CASSLTDETQYF. The CDR3 bases are TGTGCCAGCAGCTTAACGGACGAGACCCAGTACTTC.

This clonotype was seen many times. CDR3 nucleotide sequence: TGTGCTAGTGGTTCCCCATACGACTCGTACAATGAGCAGTTCTTC. This gives the protein CASGSPYDSYNEQFF. V and J are TRBV12-5 and TRBJ2-1; no clear D gene. Germline CDR1 and CDR2: LGHNT and FRNRAP. The CDR3 is made up of 15 amino acids. The V gene lost 4 bases and the J gene lost 4 bases, with 14 bases spanning the gap.

This clonotype was seen at least ten times. The genes are TRBV7-9 and TRBJ1-1; 9 nucleotides agree with TRBD1. There are 14 residues in the CDR3. V lost 4 bases to trimming and J lost 1 base; unmatched junction nucleotides: 1. Germline values: CDR1 SEHNR, CDR2 FQNEAQ (reference sequence). In nucleotides, the CDR3 is TGTGCCAGCAGCTGGGGACAGGGGAACACTGAAGCTTTCTTT. This sequence encodes CASSWGQGNTEAFF.